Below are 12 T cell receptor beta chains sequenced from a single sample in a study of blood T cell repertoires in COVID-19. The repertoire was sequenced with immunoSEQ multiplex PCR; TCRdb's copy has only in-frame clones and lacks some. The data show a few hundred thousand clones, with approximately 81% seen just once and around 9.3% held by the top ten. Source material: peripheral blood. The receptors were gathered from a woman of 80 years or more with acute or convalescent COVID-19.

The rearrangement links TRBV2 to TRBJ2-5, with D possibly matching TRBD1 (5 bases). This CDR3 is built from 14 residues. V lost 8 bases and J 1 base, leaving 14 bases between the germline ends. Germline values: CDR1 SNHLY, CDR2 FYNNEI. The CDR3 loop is CASAKGASQETQYF. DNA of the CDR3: TGTGCCAGCGCCAAAGGGGCTAGCCAAGAGACCCAGTACTTC.

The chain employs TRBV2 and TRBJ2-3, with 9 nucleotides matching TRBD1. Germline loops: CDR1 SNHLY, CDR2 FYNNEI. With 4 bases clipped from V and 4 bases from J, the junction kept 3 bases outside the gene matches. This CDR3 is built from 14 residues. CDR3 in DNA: TGTGCCAGCAGTGGGCGGACAGGGGCAGATACGCAGTATTTT. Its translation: CASSGRTGADTQYF.

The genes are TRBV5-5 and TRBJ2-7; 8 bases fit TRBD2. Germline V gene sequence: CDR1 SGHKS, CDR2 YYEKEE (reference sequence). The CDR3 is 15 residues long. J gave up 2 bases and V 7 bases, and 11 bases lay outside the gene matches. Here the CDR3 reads CASSPLTSATYEQYF. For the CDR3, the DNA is TGTGCCAGCTCTCCCTTGACTAGCGCAACCTACGAGCAGTACTTC.

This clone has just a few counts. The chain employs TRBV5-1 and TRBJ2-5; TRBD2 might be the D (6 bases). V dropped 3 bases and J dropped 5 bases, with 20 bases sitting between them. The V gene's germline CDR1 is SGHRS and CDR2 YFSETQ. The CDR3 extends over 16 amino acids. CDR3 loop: CASSSGVRGGGETQYF. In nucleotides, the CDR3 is TGCGCCAGCAGCTCGGGGGTCCGGGGTGGAGGGGAGACCCAGTACTTC.

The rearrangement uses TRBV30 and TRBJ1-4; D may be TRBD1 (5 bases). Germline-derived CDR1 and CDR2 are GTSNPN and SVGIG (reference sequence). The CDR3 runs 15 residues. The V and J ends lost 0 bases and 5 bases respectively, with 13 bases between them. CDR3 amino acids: CAWSVEPWGNEKLFF. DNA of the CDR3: TGTGCCTGGAGTGTAGAGCCCTGGGGCAATGAAAAACTGTTTTTT.

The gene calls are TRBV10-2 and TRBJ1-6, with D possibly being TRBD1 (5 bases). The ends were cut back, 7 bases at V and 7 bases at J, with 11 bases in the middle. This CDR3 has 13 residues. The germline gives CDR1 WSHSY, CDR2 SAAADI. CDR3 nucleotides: TGCGCCAGCACCCAAGACAGAAATTCACCCCTCCACTTT. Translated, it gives CASTQDRNSPLHF.

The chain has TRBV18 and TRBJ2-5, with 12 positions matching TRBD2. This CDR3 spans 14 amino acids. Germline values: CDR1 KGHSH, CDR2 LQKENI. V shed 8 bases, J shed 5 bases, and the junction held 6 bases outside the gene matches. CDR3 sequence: CASQTSGGAETQYF. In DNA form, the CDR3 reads TGTGCCAGCCAGACTAGCGGGGGCGCGGAGACCCAGTACTTC.

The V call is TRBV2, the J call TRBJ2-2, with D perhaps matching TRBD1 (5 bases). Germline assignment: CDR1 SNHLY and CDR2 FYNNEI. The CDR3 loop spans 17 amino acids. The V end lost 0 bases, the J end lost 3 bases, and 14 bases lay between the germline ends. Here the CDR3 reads CASSEATQVADTGELFF. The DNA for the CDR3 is TGTGCCAGCAGTGAAGCGACACAGGTTGCGGACACCGGGGAGCTGTTTTTT.

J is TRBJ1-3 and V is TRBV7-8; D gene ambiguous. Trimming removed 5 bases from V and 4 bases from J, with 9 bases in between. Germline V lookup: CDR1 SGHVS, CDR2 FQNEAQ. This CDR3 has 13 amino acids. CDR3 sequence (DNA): TGTGCCAGCAGCCCTACAGCCGGAAACACCATATATTTT. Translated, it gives CASSPTAGNTIYF.

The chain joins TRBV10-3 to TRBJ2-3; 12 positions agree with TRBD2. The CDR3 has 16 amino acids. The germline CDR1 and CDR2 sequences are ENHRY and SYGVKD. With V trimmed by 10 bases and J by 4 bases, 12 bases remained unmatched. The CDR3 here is CATKALLAGGSDTQYF. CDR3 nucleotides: TGTGCCACCAAAGCCTTACTAGCGGGGGGTTCAGATACGCAGTATTTT.

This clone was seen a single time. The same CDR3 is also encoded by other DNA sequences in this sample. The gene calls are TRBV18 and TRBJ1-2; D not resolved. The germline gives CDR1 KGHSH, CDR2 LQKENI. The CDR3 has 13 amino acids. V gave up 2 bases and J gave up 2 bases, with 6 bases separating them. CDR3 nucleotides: TGTGCCAGCTCACCAACGGGGAACTATGGCTACACCTTC. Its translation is CASSPTGNYGYTF.

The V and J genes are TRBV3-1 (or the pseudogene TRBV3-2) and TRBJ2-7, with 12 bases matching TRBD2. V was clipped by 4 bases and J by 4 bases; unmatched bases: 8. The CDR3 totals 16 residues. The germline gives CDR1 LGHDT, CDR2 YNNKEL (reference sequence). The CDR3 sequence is CASSPDLAGGLYEQYF. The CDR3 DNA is TGTGCCAGCAGCCCTGATCTAGCGGGAGGGCTTTACGAGCAGTACTTC.